This T cell receptor beta chain comes out of a study of T cells in Graves' hyperthyroidism and ophthalmopathy. The CDR3 regions of TCR beta were amplified from RNA transcripts. The primer set for the first-round RT-PCR of the TCR CDR3 was HTBI. TCRdb re-called the multiplex PCR reads with MiXCR, one entry per CDR3 protein. The repertoire consists of around 420,000 distinct CDR3 sequences, with around 16% occurring once and the leading ten covering 7.5% to 9%. Per germline, CDR1 SGHRS and CDR2 YFSETQ. There are 15 residues in the CDR3. V was pared by 0 bases and J by 0 bases, with 9 bases between. In its sample, this clonotype was seen many times.

V is TRBV5-1 and J is TRBJ1-2; no clear D gene. The sample consisted of blood. This clonotype was sampled from a woman younger than 30 with Graves' hyperthyroidism. As DNA, the CDR3 is TGCGCCAGCAGCTTGGGGGTGATTTCTAACTATGGCTACACCTTC. It is translated as CASSLGVISNYGYTF.